Sequencing of this T cell receptor (beta chain) was carried out in a study of shared clonotypes between healthy human individuals. Sequenced by immunoSEQ multiplex PCR; TCRdb stores in-frame clones only, minus some. The sample holds some 1 million clones, approximately 76% seen once. CDR1 is WSHSY and CDR2 is SAAADI in the germline V gene. The CDR3 covers 14 residues. V was pared by 2 bases and J by 4 bases, with 0 bases of the junction left unmatched. This TCR was sampled from a young man in good health. V usage is TRBV10-2 and J usage is TRBJ2-1; 9 bases agree with TRBD1. Sequencing was carried out using memory CD4+ T cells sorted from blood. Subset: CD45RA-negative fraction. The CDR3 region has the DNA TGCGCCAGCAGTGAGGGGACAGGGTACAATGAGCAGTTCTTC. It codes for CASSEGTGYNEQFF.